These 29 T cell receptor beta chains were sequenced from one sample in a study of Ad26.COV2.S vaccination and SARS-CoV-2 variants. Assay used: immunoSEQ multiplex PCR; TCRdb lists only in-frame clones, some missing. The sample holds roughly 380,000 clones; 70% to 90% are singletons and the top ten take roughly 3.3%. As to treatment: approximately 18 received Ad26.COV2.S at low or high dose, single or two shots; 5 received placebo; per-sample allocation not given. Each sample was drawn 63 days after the first injection (of vaccine or placebo). The source material was peripheral blood, sampled in a trial of Ad26.COV2.S vaccine versus placebo. Receptors were obtained from a person between 18 and 65 years old who received the Ad26.COV2.S COVID-19 vaccine or a placebo.

The chain carries TRBV10-3 and TRBJ2-1; 7 bases agree with TRBD1. The V gene's germline CDR1 is ENHRY and CDR2 SYGVKD. V gave up 4 bases and J gave up 13 bases; unmatched junction bases: 7. This CDR3 region has 12 residues. The DNA for the CDR3 is TGTGCCATCAGTGGGGACAGCGGAATTCAGTTCTTC. Residues: CAISGDSGIQFF.

The genes are TRBV18 and TRBJ1-3, with TRBD1 identical over 7 bases. V lost 6 bases, J lost 3 bases, and 11 bases stayed unmatched. This CDR3 contains 16 residues. Germline V CDR1 and CDR2: KGHSH, LQKENI. In DNA form, the CDR3 reads TGTGCCAGCTCTCAGATAGGGGGCTCGGATGGAAACACCATATATTTT. Translation gives CASSQIGGSDGNTIYF.

CDR3: CASSQGVTTLPQETQYF. The DNA of the CDR3 is TGTGCCAGCAGCCAGGGCGTGACTACCCTCCCCCAAGAGACCCAGTACTTC. This chain uses TRBV3-1 (or the pseudogene TRBV3-2) with TRBJ2-5, with D tentatively TRBD2 (5 bases). Deletions cut 3 bases from V and 1 base from J, with 18 bases between. The V gene's germline CDR1 is LGHDT and CDR2 YNNKEL (reference sequence). The CDR3 is 17 residues long.

This rearrangement joins TRBV10-1 to TRBJ2-3, with D unclear. Germline V lookup: CDR1 WNHNN, CDR2 SYGVQD (reference sequence). The V and J ends lost 1 base and 5 bases respectively, with 7 bases between them. This CDR3 is 13 amino acids long. The CDR3 nucleotides read TGCGCCAGCAGTGAGTTACTCGTAGATACGCAGTATTTT. It codes for CASSELLVDTQYF.

The chain employs TRBV4-3 and TRBJ2-5; D remains unclear. V dropped 0 bases and J dropped 4 bases, with 9 bases sitting between them. The CDR3 sequence is 14 residues long. The germline CDR1 and CDR2 sequences are LGHNA and YSLEER. The CDR3 coding sequence is TGCGCCAGCAGCCAAGATCTGTGGAGAGAGACCCAGTACTTC. It yields the protein CASSQDLWRETQYF.

V is TRBV7-2 and J is TRBJ2-1; D gene unclear. The CDR3 totals 14 residues. V shed 1 base and J shed 8 bases, with 12 bases lying between them. CDR1 and CDR2 (germline): SGHTA, FQGNSA. CDR3 amino acids: CASSLVPARDEQFF. CDR3 DNA sequence: TGTGCCAGCAGCTTAGTTCCCGCGCGAGATGAGCAGTTCTTC.

The chain employs TRBV5-1 and TRBJ2-3; 10 nucleotides align to TRBD2. The CDR3 is 14 residues long. CDR1 SGHRS and CDR2 YFSETQ come from the germline V gene. The junction had 6 bases not matched to a gene; V was cut back by 5 bases and J by 6 bases. CDR3 sequence: CASSGLAGVDTQYF. CDR3 in DNA: TGCGCCAGCAGTGGGCTAGCGGGAGTGGATACGCAGTATTTT.

About this clone: Other nucleotide sequences in the sample specify the same CDR3. The chain's CDR3 is CASSQGQGYQETQYF. CDR3 DNA sequence: TGCGCCAGCAGCCAAGGACAGGGGTACCAAGAGACCCAGTACTTC. The chain employs TRBV4-3 and TRBJ2-5; 8 bases fit TRBD1. The junction had 1 base not matched to a gene; V was cut back by 1 base and J by 0 bases. The CDR3 runs to 15 residues. Per the germline V gene, CDR1 is LGHNA and CDR2 is YSLEER.

V usage is TRBV27 and J usage is TRBJ2-7; 10 bases are shared with TRBD2. V was pared by 9 bases and J by 6 bases, with 17 bases of the junction left unmatched. This CDR3 has 16 residues. Germline assignment: CDR1 MNHEY and CDR2 SMNVEV (reference sequence). CDR3 coding DNA: TGTGCCAGTCGAAGGGGGGCTAGCGGGAGTTACCCCGAGCAGTACTTC. It specifies CASRRGASGSYPEQYF.

This clone was counted at least ten times. The chain links TRBV7-2 to TRBJ2-3, with 11 positions matching TRBD2. Germline V gives CDR1 SGHTA, CDR2 FQGNSA. This CDR3 is 14 amino acids long. Trimming removed 5 bases from V and 4 bases from J; junction bases left unmatched: 2. CDR3 sequence: CASSLGLAADTQYF. The CDR3 region has the DNA TGTGCCAGCAGCCTGGGACTAGCGGCAGATACGCAGTATTTT.

The chain has TRBV3-1 (or the pseudogene TRBV3-2) and TRBJ1-2; maybe TRBD1 (5 bases). CDR3 length: 13 amino acids. Deletions cut 4 bases from V and 1 base from J, with 7 bases between. Per the germline V gene, CDR1 is LGHDT and CDR2 is YNNKEL (reference sequence). The CDR3 here is CASSLDSNYGYTF. The CDR3, as DNA: TGTGCCAGCAGCCTCGACAGTAACTATGGCTACACCTTC.

As concerns this clone: A much larger clone is a single base away; this may be a read error. CDR3 nucleotides: TGTGCCAGCAGCCTAGACAGGGCCTATGGCTACACCTTC. It encodes CASSLDRAYGYTF. V is TRBV5-8 and J is TRBJ1-2; 7 bases fit TRBD1. The CDR3 length is 13 residues. With V trimmed by 4 bases and J by 4 bases, 4 bases remained unmatched. Germline V gene data show CDR1 as SGHTS and CDR2 as YDEGEE.

V gene TRBV7-9 combines with J gene TRBJ2-1, with TRBD2 matching 7 bases. This CDR3 is 13 amino acids long. V trimming: 5 bases; J trimming: 12 bases; junction bases outside the gene matches: 10. CDR1 is SEHNR, CDR2 FQNEAQ, per germline (reference sequence). The CDR3, as DNA: TGTGCCAGCAGCCCAATCGCGGGAGCGGTGCAGTTCTTC. Translation gives CASSPIAGAVQFF.

The table lists this clone with a few counts. The chain joins TRBV7-8 to TRBJ1-3; no definite D call. The ends were cut back, 5 bases at V and 4 bases at J, with 12 bases in the middle. The V gene's germline CDR1 is SGHVS and CDR2 FQNEAQ. The length of the CDR3 is 14 residues. The CDR3 DNA is TGTGCCAGCAGCCCAAGGGCGGACGGAAACACCATATATTTT. Translated: CASSPRADGNTIYF.

The CDR3 DNA reads TGTGCCACCAGCGCTCGGGGGGGGATCACTGAAGCTTTCTTT. The encoded protein is CATSARGGITEAFF. The chain combines TRBV15 with TRBJ1-1, with TRBD1 as a possible D gene (5 bases). Germline CDR1 LNHNV, CDR2 YYDKDF (reference sequence). Trimming cost V 5 bases and J 4 bases, with 14 bases left between them. The CDR3 runs to 14 residues.

The chain combines TRBV15 with TRBJ2-1; D is possibly TRBD2 (6 bases). Trimming cost V 0 bases and J 7 bases, with 19 bases left between them. The CDR3 runs 17 residues. CDR1 LNHNV and CDR2 YYDKDF come from the germline V gene (reference sequence). The CDR3 region is CATSRDRERGSLNEQFF. The CDR3 DNA is TGTGCCACCAGCAGAGATCGGGAGAGGGGATCTTTGAATGAGCAGTTCTTC.

The V and J genes are TRBV25-1 and TRBJ2-3; tentatively, D is TRBD2 (5 bases). The CDR3 extends over 17 amino acids. The V gene's germline CDR1 is MGHDK and CDR2 SYGVNS. Trimming pared 6 bases from V and 4 bases from J, leaving 23 bases between. The chain's CDR3 is CASSPPPGRRAADTQYF. In DNA, the CDR3 is TGTGCCAGCAGCCCCCCACCGGGGAGACGGGCGGCAGATACGCAGTATTTT.

The CDR3 loop reads CASSDQRGGLAGELFF. CDR3 DNA sequence: TGCGCCAGCAGTGATCAACGGGGGGGCCTGGCCGGGGAGCTGTTTTTT. The rearrangement uses TRBV10-1 and TRBJ2-2; 8 bases agree with TRBD2. The CDR3 length is 16 residues. Germline V gene data show CDR1 as WNHNN and CDR2 as SYGVQD (reference sequence). J gave up 6 bases and V 3 bases, and 9 bases lay outside the gene matches.

V is TRBV7-2 and J is TRBJ1-1; D unclear. Germline V CDR1 and CDR2: SGHTA, FQGNSA. V shed 1 base and J shed 0 bases, with 6 bases lying between them. CDR3 length equals 14 residues. The CDR3 reads CASSLGALNTEAFF. The CDR3 nucleotides read TGTGCCAGCAGCTTAGGAGCTTTGAACACTGAAGCTTTCTTT. Supplemented by reference TRBV7-2 and TRBJ1-1, the full variable domain reads GAGVSQSPSNKVTEKGKDVELRCDPISGHTALYWYRQSLGQGLEFLIYFQGNSAPDKSGLPSDRFSAERTGGSVSTLTIQRTQQEDSAVYLCASSLGALNTEAFFGQGTRLTVV.

The chain couples TRBV7-2 to TRBJ2-1; D unclear. Germline CDR1 is SGHTA and CDR2 is FQGNSA. V was cut by 4 bases and J by 6 bases, with 7 bases left in between. This CDR3 spans 12 amino acids. The CDR3 DNA reads TGTGCCAGCAGCTCGGCTAGCAATGAGCAGTTCTTC. The encoded protein is CASSSASNEQFF. Supplemented by reference TRBV7-2 and TRBJ2-1, the full variable domain reads GAGVSQSPSNKVTEKGKDVELRCDPISGHTALYWYRQSLGQGLEFLIYFQGNSAPDKSGLPSDRFSAERTGGSVSTLTIQRTQQEDSAVYLCASSSASNEQFFGPGTRLTVL.

This clone was seen only once. The rearrangement links TRBV4-1 to TRBJ1-5, with no clear D. CDR3 size: 15 residues. Germline CDR1 and CDR2: MGHRA and YSYEKL. V was trimmed by 3 bases and J by 0 bases, leaving 9 bases between them. The CDR3 is CASSQAGNSNQPQHF. The CDR3 DNA is TGCGCCAGCAGCCAGGCAGGAAATAGCAATCAGCCCCAGCATTTT.

The chain is built from TRBV28 and TRBJ2-7, with 9 bases aligning to TRBD1. The V segment lost 5 bases and the J segment 6 bases; nucleotides outside the gene matches: 5. Germline V gives CDR1 MDHEN, CDR2 SYDVKM. The CDR3 is made up of 13 amino acids. CDR3 coding DNA: TGTGCCAGCAGTCCTAGGGACAGGGTCGAGCAGTACTTC. It is translated as CASSPRDRVEQYF.

The J gene is TRBJ2-6, the V gene TRBV28; D remains unclear. The CDR3 spans 15 residues. V was trimmed by 2 bases and J by 1 base, leaving 6 bases between them. From germline, CDR1 is MDHEN and CDR2 SYDVKM. The CDR3 sequence is CASSLRASGANVLTF. In nucleotides, the CDR3 is TGTGCCAGCAGTTTAAGGGCATCTGGGGCCAACGTCCTGACTTTC.

J is TRBJ2-2 and V is TRBV18, with D possibly matching TRBD1 (5 bases). In germline, CDR1 is KGHSH, CDR2 LQKENI. The CDR3 extends over 15 amino acids. Trimming left V 6 bases short and J 6 bases short, with 17 bases between. The CDR3 loop reads CASSQTMGQPGELFF. CDR3 nucleotides: TGTGCCAGCTCCCAGACGATGGGGCAGCCCGGGGAGCTGTTTTTT.

The rearrangement links TRBV19 to TRBJ2-7; 8 bases are a match to TRBD1. There are 15 residues in the CDR3. J gave up 5 bases and V 0 bases, and 6 bases lay outside the gene matches. CDR1 and CDR2 from the germline V gene are LNHDA and SQIVND (reference sequence). CDR3 sequence: CASSIDRTGLHEQYF. In DNA, the CDR3 is TGTGCCAGTAGTATAGATCGGACAGGGCTCCACGAGCAGTACTTC.

In the case of this clone: Germline and junction disagree at one end, which may indicate a read error. J is TRBJ1-2 and V is TRBV6-6; D is possibly TRBD1 (5 bases). Germline V lookup: CDR1 MNHNY, CDR2 SVGAGI (reference sequence). The CDR3 has 14 amino acids. Written as DNA, the CDR3 is TGTGCCAGCAGTGACTCAGGGACTCTCTATGGCTACACCTTC. Amino acids: CASSDSGTLYGYTF.

Comment on this clone: With a far larger clone one base away, a read error is the likely cause. This chain connects TRBV7-6 to TRBJ2-2; D remains ambiguous. With 4 bases removed from V and 3 bases from J, the gap between germline ends came to 6 bases. This CDR3 spans 13 amino acids. CDR1 is SGHVS and CDR2 is FNYEAQ in the germline V gene. DNA of the CDR3: TGTGCCAGCAGCTACAGCGACACCGGGGAGCTGTTTTTT. This gives the protein CASSYSDTGELFF.

This chain links TRBV13 with TRBJ1-1; 10 bases align to TRBD1. J gave up 1 base and V 4 bases, and 3 bases lay outside the gene matches. The CDR3 runs 15 residues. From germline, CDR1 is PRHDT and CDR2 FYEKMQ (reference sequence). The CDR3 bases are TGTGCCAGCAGCTGGGACAGGGGTCAGAACACTGAAGCTTTCTTT. Residues: CASSWDRGQNTEAFF. Full variable domain (outside the CDR3, taken from reference TRBV13 and TRBJ1-1): AAGVIQSPRHLIKEKRETATLKCYPIPRHDTVYWYQQGPGQDPQFLISFYEKMQSDKGSIPDRFSAQQFSDYHSELNMSSLELGDSALYFCASSWDRGQNTEAFFGQGTRLTVV.

The chain carries TRBV9 and TRBJ2-3; 8 nucleotides agree with TRBD2. The CDR3 is 14 amino acids. The V segment lost 4 bases and the J segment 2 bases; nucleotides outside the gene matches: 3. Germline CDR1 SGDLS, CDR2 YYNGEE. The CDR3 is CASSRAGDTDTQYF. The CDR3 DNA follows: TGTGCCAGCAGCAGAGCGGGGGACACAGATACGCAGTATTTT.